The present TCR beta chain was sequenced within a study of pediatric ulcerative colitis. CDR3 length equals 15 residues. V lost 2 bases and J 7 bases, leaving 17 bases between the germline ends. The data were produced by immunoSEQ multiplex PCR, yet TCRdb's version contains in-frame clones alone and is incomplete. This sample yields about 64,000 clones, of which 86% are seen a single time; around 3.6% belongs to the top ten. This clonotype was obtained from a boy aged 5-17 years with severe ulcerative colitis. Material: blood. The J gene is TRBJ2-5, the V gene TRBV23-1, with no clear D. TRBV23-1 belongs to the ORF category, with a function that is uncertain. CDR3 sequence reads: CASSQNNERLVTQYF. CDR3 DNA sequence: TGCGCCAGCAGTCAAAATAATGAGAGATTGGTGACCCAGTACTTC.